The next 9 T cell receptor beta chains were all read from a single sample in a study of cytomegalovirus exposure and HLA in healthy donors. This PCR relied on a set of 60 Vbeta primers and 13 Jbeta primers. Sequenced by immunoSEQ multiplex PCR; TCRdb stores in-frame clones only, minus some. Altogether 100,000 to 150,000 clones are present, 70% to 85% being singletons, with the ten largest covering more than 1.5%. The sequencing sample was made of PBMCs. The receptors shown here come from a man younger than 30 in good health and CMV-seronegative.

In this sample, this clone turned up once. The CDR3 reads CASSPPGLTNTGELFF. The CDR3 nucleotides read TGTGCCAGCTCACCACCGGGACTGACGAACACCGGGGAGCTGTTTTTT. The chain is built from TRBV18 and TRBJ2-2, with a possible D match to TRBD2 (6 bases). The CDR3 sequence is 16 residues long. The germline V gene encodes CDR1 KGHSH and CDR2 LQKENI. Between the trimmed V and J ends, which lost 0 bases and 0 bases, there was a span of 8 bases.

The chain carries TRBV5-1 and TRBJ2-5; perhaps TRBD2 as D (6 bases). The V gene's germline CDR1 is SGHRS and CDR2 YFSETQ. The CDR3 spans 17 residues. Trimming removed 0 bases at V and 5 bases at J, with 20 bases between. CDR3 sequence reads: CASSLAPVGTRGETQYF. CDR3 nucleotide sequence: TGCGCCAGCAGCTTGGCCCCGGTAGGGACCCGGGGGGAGACCCAGTACTTC.

This sequence joins TRBV4-1 and TRBJ1-1, with D unclear. Between the trimmed V and J ends, which lost 0 bases and 4 bases, there was a span of 18 bases. CDR1 is MGHRA and CDR2 is YSYEKL in the germline V gene. The CDR3 contains 17 residues. In DNA, the CDR3 is TGCGCCAGCAGCCAAGAAGAACTTAAGTCTGCGGGCACTGAAGCTTTCTTT. Its translation is CASSQEELKSAGTEAFF.

The CDR3 protein is CASSERRASGGFYNEQFF. In DNA, the CDR3 is TGTGCCAGCAGTGAACGCAGGGCTAGCGGGGGGTTTTACAATGAGCAGTTCTTC. V gene TRBV6-1 combines with J gene TRBJ2-1; 11 bases line up with TRBD2. Germline CDR1 MNHNS, CDR2 SASEGT. The ends lost 2 bases at V and 4 bases at J; junction bases unmatched: 10. This CDR3 has 18 amino acids.

The chain couples TRBV2 to TRBJ2-7, with D unclear. The V gene's germline CDR1 is SNHLY and CDR2 FYNNEI. The CDR3 is made up of 15 amino acids. V was clipped by 7 bases and J by 0 bases, with 16 bases between them. DNA for the CDR3: TGTGCCAGCAATCGGCCAGGAACGAGCTCCTACGAGCAGTACTTC. Its protein product is CASNRPGTSSYEQYF.

The chain couples TRBV6-1 to TRBJ1-5; possible D gene TRBD1, 5 bases. Germline assignment: CDR1 MNHNS and CDR2 SASEGT. Trimming took off 2 bases at V and 5 bases at J, with 13 bases between the two ends. This CDR3 contains 15 residues. The CDR3 sequence: CASSESGGTYQPQHF. CDR3 DNA sequence: TGTGCCAGCAGTGAAAGCGGGGGAACCTATCAGCCCCAGCATTTT.

The CDR3 is CASSQDRGASPLHF. DNA for the CDR3: TGTGCCAGCTCACAAGACAGGGGGGCTTCACCCCTCCACTTT. The chain carries TRBV18 and TRBJ1-6; TRBD1 matches at 9 bases. Germline assignment: CDR1 KGHSH and CDR2 LQKENI. CDR3 length: 14 residues. The trim removed 4 bases at V and 9 bases at J, leaving 4 bases unmatched.

The chain is built from TRBV7-3 and TRBJ2-2; 7 bases align to TRBD2. In germline, CDR1 is SGHTA, CDR2 FQGTGA. V gave up 8 bases and J gave up 1 base; unmatched junction bases: 4. CDR3 size: 14 residues. The CDR3 loop reads CASPGGLNTGELFF. In DNA, the CDR3 is TGTGCCAGCCCCGGGGGGTTGAACACCGGGGAGCTGTTTTTT.

The chain links TRBV7-9 to TRBJ1-1, with 9 bases fitting TRBD1. Per germline, CDR1 SEHNR and CDR2 FQNEAQ (reference sequence). The trim removed 5 bases at V and 4 bases at J, leaving 5 bases unmatched. This CDR3 comprises 14 residues. The CDR3 nucleotides are TGTGCCAGCAGCCCGCAGACAGGGGGCACTGAAGCTTTCTTT. Translation: CASSPQTGGTEAFF.